A single sample gave rise to the 9 T cell receptor beta chains below, sequenced in a study of identical twins. TCRdb re-derived calls from the 5' RACE reads in MiXCR, one entry per CDR3 protein. The data show about 280,000 distinct CDR3 sequences, more than 6.5% seen once. These same data were also listed under a study on yellow fever vaccine responses in identical twins.

Sequences were obtained from memory (CD45RO+) T cells sorted from blood. Receptor source: a woman under 30 in good health.

This clonotype appeared a few times. The chain employs TRBV6-1 and TRBJ2-1, with 8 bases matching TRBD2. The CDR3 contains 14 residues. Germline CDR1 MNHNS, CDR2 SASEGT. The trim removed 7 bases at V and 4 bases at J, leaving 6 bases unmatched. This chain's CDR3 is CASTRGDFYNEQFF. For the CDR3, the DNA is TGTGCCAGCACGCGGGGGGACTTTTACAATGAGCAGTTCTTC.

This clonotype was counted ten times or more. CDR3 amino acids: CASSNSGGVNEQFF. CDR3 coding DNA: TGTGCCAGCAGTAACAGCGGAGGGGTGAATGAGCAGTTCTTC. This rearrangement joins TRBV6-4 to TRBJ2-1; TRBD2 might be the D (6 bases). V shed 5 bases and J shed 7 bases, with 15 bases lying between them. The CDR3 has 14 residues. CDR1 MRHNA and CDR2 SNTAGT come from the germline V gene.

This clonotype was seen ten or more times. The chain combines TRBV7-3 with TRBJ2-7, with TRBD2 matching over 8 bases. The CDR3 contains 15 residues. Germline V gene data show CDR1 as SGHTA and CDR2 as FQGTGA. J lost 2 bases, V lost 5 bases, and 8 bases had no gene match. The CDR3 sequence: CASSLAGGGTYEQYF. Here the CDR3 DNA reads TGTGCCAGCAGCCTAGCCGGCGGGGGGACCTACGAGCAGTACTTC.

At least ten counts were recorded for this clonotype. The genes are TRBV3-1 and TRBJ2-1; no definite D call. This CDR3 contains 13 residues. Germline assignment: CDR1 LGHDT and CDR2 YNNKEL (reference sequence). V was pared by 3 bases and J by 10 bases, with 13 bases between. As DNA, the CDR3 is TGTGCCAGCAGCCACGGTACCAAGACAGAGCAGTTCTTC. Its translation is CASSHGTKTEQFF.

This clonotype was seen a few times. The gene calls are TRBV15 and TRBJ2-1; a possible D gene is TRBD2 (6 bases). Germline loops: CDR1 LNHNV, CDR2 YYDKDF (reference sequence). V was pared by 3 bases and J by 4 bases, with 13 bases between. The CDR3 sequence is 15 residues long. CDR3 nucleotides: TGTGCCACCAGCAGGGCCGACGGGGGTTACAATGAGCAGTTCTTC. Translation gives CATSRADGGYNEQFF.

This clonotype was seen repeatedly, ten times or more. The chain uses TRBV9 and TRBJ1-3, with D possibly being TRBD1 (6 bases). Germline values: CDR1 SGDLS, CDR2 YYNGEE. The CDR3 contains 16 residues. Trimming left V 0 bases short and J 0 bases short, with 10 bases between. The CDR3: CASSVEGGLSGNTIYF. CDR3 coding DNA: TGTGCCAGCAGCGTAGAAGGGGGACTCTCTGGAAACACCATATATTTT. Filled out from reference TRBV9 and TRBJ1-3, the complete variable domain reads DSGVTQTPKHLITATGQRVTLRCSPRSGDLSVYWYQQSLDQGLQFLIQYYNGEERAKGNILERFSAQQFPDLHSELNLSSLELGDSALYFCASSVEGGLSGNTIYFGEGSWLTVV.

This clonotype came up many times. The gene calls are TRBV7-9 and TRBJ2-1; TRBD1 or TRBD2 may be the D gene (5 bases each). The CDR3 is made up of 12 amino acids. V lost 5 bases and J lost 10, with 12 bases in between. Germline V CDR1 and CDR2: SEHNR, FQNEAQ (reference sequence). The CDR3 DNA is TGTGCCAGCAGCCCCTCTTGGGGGGAGCAGTTCTTC. Translating it yields CASSPSWGEQFF. The whole variable domain, filled in from reference TRBV7-9 and TRBJ2-1, reads DTGVSQNPRHKITKRGQNVTFRCDPISEHNRLYWYRQTLGQGPEFLTYFQNEAQLEKSRLLSDRFSAERPKGSFSTLEIQRTEQGDSAMYLCASSPSWGEQFFGPGTRLTVL.

This clonotype was detected a few times. The V gene is TRBV11-1, the J gene TRBJ2-3, with 9 nucleotides matching TRBD2. V trimming: 1 base; J trimming: 4 bases; junction bases outside the gene matches: 6. Germline CDR1 reads SGHAT; CDR2 reads FQDESV (reference sequence). The CDR3 loop spans 16 amino acids. The CDR3 sequence is CASSLVMSGRPDTQYF. DNA for the CDR3: TGTGCCAGCAGCTTAGTAATGAGCGGGAGGCCAGATACGCAGTATTTT. The entire variable domain, with the rest obtained from reference TRBV11-1 and TRBJ2-3, is as follows: EAEVAQSPRYKITEKSQAVAFWCDPISGHATLYWYRQILGQGPELLVQFQDESVVDDSQLPKDRFSAERLKGVDSTLKIQPAELGDSAMYLCASSLVMSGRPDTQYFGPGTRLTVL.

This clonotype was observed a few times. The chain joins TRBV20-1 to TRBJ2-1, with 15 bases identical to TRBD2. The germline V gene encodes CDR1 DFQATT and CDR2 SNEGSKA (reference sequence). With 6 bases clipped from V and 1 base from J, the junction kept 7 bases outside the gene matches. The CDR3 has 17 residues. CDR3 amino acids: CSARTSGGAGSYNEQFF. In DNA form, the CDR3 reads TGCAGTGCAAGGACTAGCGGGGGGGCCGGGTCCTACAATGAGCAGTTCTTC.